This TCR beta chain was sequenced in a study of T cell repertoires in cytomegalovirus infection. At the level of the study: HLA-B-restricted CMV epitopes that are well studied, plus recently identified HLA-C-restricted ones, were used by the study. Shared public TCR beta signatures pointed to both CMV infection and a matching HLA type.

TCRdb reanalysed the reads using MiXCR and keeps one entry per CDR3 protein. Of fewer than 1,000,000 distinct CDR3 sequences listed, roughly 30% are singletons. Note on this clonotype: Its antigen is as yet unknown.

Whole-study findings and limits: People with CMV and the relevant HLA were identified by cumulative public TCR beta family frequency. HLA-C-restricted CMV clonotypes gave the most frequent clonotype in two of eight donors.

The CDR3 sequence is 16 residues long. Germline V gene sequence: CDR1 LNHNV, CDR2 YYDKDF (reference sequence). V was cut by 0 bases and J by 2 bases, with 12 bases left in between. Sequencing was performed on cultured CD8+ T cells from PBMCs, taken from culture after CMV antigen stimulation. The chain carries TRBV15 and TRBJ2-3; TRBD1 might be the D (6 bases). The clonotype originates from a human donor in good health (CMV status not recorded). Some clones in this sample may be carry-over from other donors' samples. The CDR3 sequence is CATSRDVDSFTDTQYF. The CDR3 nucleotides read TGTGCCACCAGCAGAGATGTGGACAGCTTCACAGATACGCAGTATTTT.